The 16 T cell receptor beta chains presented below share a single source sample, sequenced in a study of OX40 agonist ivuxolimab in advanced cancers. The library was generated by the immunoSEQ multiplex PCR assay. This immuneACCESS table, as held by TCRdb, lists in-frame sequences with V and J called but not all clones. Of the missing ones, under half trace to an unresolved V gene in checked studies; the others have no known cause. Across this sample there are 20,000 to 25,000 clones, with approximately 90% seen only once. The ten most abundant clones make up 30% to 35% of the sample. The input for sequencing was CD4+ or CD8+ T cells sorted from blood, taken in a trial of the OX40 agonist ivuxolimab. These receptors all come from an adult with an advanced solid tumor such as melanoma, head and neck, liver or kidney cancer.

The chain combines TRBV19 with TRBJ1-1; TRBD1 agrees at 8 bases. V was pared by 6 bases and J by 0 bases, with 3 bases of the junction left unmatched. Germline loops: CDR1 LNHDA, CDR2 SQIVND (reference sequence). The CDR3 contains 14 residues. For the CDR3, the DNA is TGTGCCAGTAGCCGGACAGGGTTGAACACTGAAGCTTTCTTT. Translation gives CASSRTGLNTEAFF.

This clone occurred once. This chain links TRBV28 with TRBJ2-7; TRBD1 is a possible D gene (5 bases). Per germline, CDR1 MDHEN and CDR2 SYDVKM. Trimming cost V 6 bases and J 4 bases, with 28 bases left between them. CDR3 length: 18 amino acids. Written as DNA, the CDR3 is TGTGCCAGCAGGTATCCACCCGGAACAGGCTTTGAGAGGTACGAGCAGTACTTC. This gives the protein CASRYPPGTGFERYEQYF.

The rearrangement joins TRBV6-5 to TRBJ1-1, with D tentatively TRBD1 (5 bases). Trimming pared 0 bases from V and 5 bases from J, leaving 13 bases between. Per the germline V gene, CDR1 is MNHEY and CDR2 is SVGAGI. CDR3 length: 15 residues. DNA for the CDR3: TGTGCCAGCAGTTACTCGATAGGAGGGGAGACTGAAGCTTTCTTT. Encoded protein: CASSYSIGGETEAFF.

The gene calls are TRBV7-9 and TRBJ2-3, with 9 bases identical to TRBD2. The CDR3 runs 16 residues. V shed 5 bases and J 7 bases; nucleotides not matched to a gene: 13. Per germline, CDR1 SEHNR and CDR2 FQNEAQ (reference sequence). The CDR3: CASSPDIAGVENTQYF. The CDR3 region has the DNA TGTGCCAGCAGCCCAGATATAGCGGGAGTTGAGAATACGCAGTATTTT.

The CDR3 here is CASSPRGTPWEPQHF. The CDR3 region has the DNA TGTGCCAGCAGCCCGCGAGGGACGCCCTGGGAGCCCCAGCATTTT. The V and J genes are TRBV5-6 and TRBJ1-5; D possibly corresponds to TRBD1 (5 bases). CDR1 and CDR2 (germline): SGHDT, YYEEEE. This CDR3 region has 15 residues. Trimming cost V 4 bases and J 8 bases, with 19 bases left between them.

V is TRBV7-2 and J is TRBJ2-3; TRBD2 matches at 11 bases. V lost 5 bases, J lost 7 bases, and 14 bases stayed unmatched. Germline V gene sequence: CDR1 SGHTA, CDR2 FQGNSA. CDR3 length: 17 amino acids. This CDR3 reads CASSPTSGGYKRYTQYF. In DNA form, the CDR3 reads TGTGCCAGCAGCCCAACTAGCGGGGGTTACAAGCGATATACGCAGTATTTT.

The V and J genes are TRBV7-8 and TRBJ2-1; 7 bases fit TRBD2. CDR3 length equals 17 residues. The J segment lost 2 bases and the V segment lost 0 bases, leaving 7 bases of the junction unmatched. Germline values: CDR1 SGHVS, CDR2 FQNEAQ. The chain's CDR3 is CASSLARVAGPYNEQFF. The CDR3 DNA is TGTGCCAGCAGCTTAGCGAGGGTAGCGGGTCCCTACAATGAGCAGTTCTTC.

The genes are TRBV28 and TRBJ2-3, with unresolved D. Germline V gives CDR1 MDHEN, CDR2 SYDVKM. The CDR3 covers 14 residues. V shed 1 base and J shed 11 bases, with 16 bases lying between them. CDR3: CASSLSPSVTQQYF. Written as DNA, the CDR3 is TGTGCCAGCAGTTTATCCCCCAGCGTAACTCAGCAGTATTTT. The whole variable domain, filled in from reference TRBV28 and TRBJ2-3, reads DVKVTQSSRYLVKRTGEKVFLECVQDMDHENMFWYRQDPGLGLRLIYFSYDVKMKEKGDIPEGYSVSREKKERFSLILESASTNQTSMYLCASSLSPSVTQQYFGPGTRLTVL.

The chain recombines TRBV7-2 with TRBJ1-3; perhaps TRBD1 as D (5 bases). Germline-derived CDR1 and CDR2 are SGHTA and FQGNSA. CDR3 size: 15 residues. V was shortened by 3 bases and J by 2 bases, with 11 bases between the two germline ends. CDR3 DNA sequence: TGTGCCAGCAGCTTGGGAGGGGTACCTGGAAACACCATATATTTT. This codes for CASSLGGVPGNTIYF.

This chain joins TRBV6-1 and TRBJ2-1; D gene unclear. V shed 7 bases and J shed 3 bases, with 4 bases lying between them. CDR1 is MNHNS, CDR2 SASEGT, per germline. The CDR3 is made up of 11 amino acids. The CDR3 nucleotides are TGTGCCAGCACAGGCTACAATGAGCAGTTCTTC. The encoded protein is CASTGYNEQFF.

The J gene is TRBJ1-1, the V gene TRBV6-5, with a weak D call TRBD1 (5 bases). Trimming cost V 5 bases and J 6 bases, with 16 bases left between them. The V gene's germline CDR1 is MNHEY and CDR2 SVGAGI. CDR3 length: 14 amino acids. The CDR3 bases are TGTGCCAGCAGTCGCCGTCAGGGAGGGGCTGAAGCTTTCTTT. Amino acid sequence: CASSRRQGGAEAFF.

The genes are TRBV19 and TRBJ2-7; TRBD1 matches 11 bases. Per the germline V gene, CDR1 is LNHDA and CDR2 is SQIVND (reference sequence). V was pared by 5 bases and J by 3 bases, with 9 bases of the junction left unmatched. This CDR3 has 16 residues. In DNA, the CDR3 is TGTGCCAGTAGTCCGTCTAGGACAGGGGGCAGCTACGAGCAGTACTTC. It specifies CASSPSRTGGSYEQYF.

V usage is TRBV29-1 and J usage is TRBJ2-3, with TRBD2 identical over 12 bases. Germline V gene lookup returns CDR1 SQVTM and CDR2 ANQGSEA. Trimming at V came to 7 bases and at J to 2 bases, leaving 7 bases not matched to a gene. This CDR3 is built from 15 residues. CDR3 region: CSAAGLAGNTDTQYF. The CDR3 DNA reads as TGCAGCGCCGCGGGACTAGCGGGTAACACAGATACGCAGTATTTT.

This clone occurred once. The chain's CDR3 is CASSFRQMGGEKLFF. CDR3 bases: TGTGCCAGCAGCTTCCGGCAAATGGGGGGGGAAAAACTGTTTTTT. V is TRBV7-2 and J is TRBJ1-4; D possibly corresponds to TRBD1 (5 bases). Trimming cost V 3 bases and J 8 bases, with 16 bases left between them. Germline lookup yields CDR1 SGHTA and CDR2 FQGNSA. CDR3 size: 15 residues.

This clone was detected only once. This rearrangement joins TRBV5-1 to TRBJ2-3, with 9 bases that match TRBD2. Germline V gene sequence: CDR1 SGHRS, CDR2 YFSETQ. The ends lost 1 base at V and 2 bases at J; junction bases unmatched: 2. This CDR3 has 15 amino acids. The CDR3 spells CASSLPSGDTDTQYF. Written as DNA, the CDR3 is TGCGCCAGCAGCTTGCCTAGCGGGGACACAGATACGCAGTATTTT.

The CDR3, as DNA: TGTGCCAGTAGTAGCCAGGGGAACACTGAAGCTTTCTTT. This codes for CASSSQGNTEAFF. The chain uses TRBV19 and TRBJ1-1; D might be TRBD1 (5 bases). Looked up from germline, CDR1 is LNHDA and CDR2 is SQIVND (reference sequence). This CDR3 region has 13 residues. Trimming cost V 4 bases and J 1 base, with 7 bases left between them.